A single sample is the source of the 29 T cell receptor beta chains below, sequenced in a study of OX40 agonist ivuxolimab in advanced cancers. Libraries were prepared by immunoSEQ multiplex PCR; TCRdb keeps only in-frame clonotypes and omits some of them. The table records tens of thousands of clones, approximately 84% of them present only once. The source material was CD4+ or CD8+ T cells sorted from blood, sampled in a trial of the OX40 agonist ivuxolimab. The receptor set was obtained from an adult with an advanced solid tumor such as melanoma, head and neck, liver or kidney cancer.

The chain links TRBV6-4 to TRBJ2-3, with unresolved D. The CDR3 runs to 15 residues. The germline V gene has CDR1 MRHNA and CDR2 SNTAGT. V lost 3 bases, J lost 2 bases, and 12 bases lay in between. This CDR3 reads CASSESAFYTDTQYF. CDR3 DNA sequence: TGTGCCAGCAGTGAGAGTGCCTTCTACACAGATACGCAGTATTTT.

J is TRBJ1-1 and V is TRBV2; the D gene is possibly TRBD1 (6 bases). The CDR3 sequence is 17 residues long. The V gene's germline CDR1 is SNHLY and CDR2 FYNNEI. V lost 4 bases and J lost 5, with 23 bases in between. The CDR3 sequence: CASSGVIPGAKWTEAFF. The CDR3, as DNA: TGTGCCAGCAGTGGGGTTATTCCAGGGGCCAAGTGGACTGAAGCTTTCTTT.

The CDR3, as DNA: TGCGCCAGCAGCTTGCTGACAGGGGGCGGATTCGTTGGCTACACCTTC. Translating gives CASSLLTGGGFVGYTF. The rearrangement joins TRBV5-1 to TRBJ1-2; 10 bases are a match to TRBD1. The CDR3 sequence is 16 residues long. Germline V gene data show CDR1 as SGHRS and CDR2 as YFSETQ. J was trimmed by 7 bases and V by 1 base; bases with no gene match: 10.

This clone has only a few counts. The CDR3 region is CASSEPSGTGFYEQYF. In DNA, the CDR3 is TGTGCCAGCAGCGAACCCTCCGGGACAGGGTTCTACGAGCAGTACTTC. The chain couples TRBV5-6 to TRBJ2-7; the match to TRBD1 covers 9 bases. The germline gives CDR1 SGHDT, CDR2 YYEEEE. J gave up 3 bases and V 4 bases, and 11 bases lay outside the gene matches. CDR3 length equals 16 residues.

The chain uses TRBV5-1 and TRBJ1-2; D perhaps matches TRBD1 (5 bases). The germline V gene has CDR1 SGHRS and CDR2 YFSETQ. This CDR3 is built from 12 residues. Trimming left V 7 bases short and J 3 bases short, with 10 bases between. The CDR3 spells CASGGDDYGYTF. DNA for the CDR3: TGCGCCAGCGGGGGGGATGACTATGGCTACACCTTC.

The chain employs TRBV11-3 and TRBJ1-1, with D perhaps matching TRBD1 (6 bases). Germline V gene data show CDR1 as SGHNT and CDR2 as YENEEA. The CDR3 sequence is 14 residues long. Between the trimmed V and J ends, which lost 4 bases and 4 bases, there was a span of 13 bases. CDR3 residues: CASSSRRGGTEAFF. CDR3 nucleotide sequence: TGTGCCAGCAGCTCCCGGAGAGGGGGCACTGAAGCTTTCTTT.

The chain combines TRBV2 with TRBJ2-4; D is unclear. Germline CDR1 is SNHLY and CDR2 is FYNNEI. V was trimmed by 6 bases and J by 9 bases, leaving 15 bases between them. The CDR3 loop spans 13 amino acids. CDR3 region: CASSPSSPPIQYF. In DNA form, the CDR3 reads TGTGCCAGCAGCCCTTCGAGTCCCCCCATTCAGTACTTC.

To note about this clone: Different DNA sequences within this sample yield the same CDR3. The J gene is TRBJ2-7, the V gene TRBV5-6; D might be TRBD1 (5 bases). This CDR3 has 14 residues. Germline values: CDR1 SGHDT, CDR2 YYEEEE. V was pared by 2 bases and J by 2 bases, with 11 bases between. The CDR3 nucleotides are TGTGCCAGCAGCTTAGGGGCTTCTGCCTACGAGCAGTACTTC. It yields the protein CASSLGASAYEQYF. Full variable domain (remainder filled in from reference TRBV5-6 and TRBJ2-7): DAGVTQSPTHLIKTRGQQVTLRCSPKSGHDTVSWYQQALGQGPQFIFQYYEEEERQRGNFPDRFSGHQFPNYSSELNVNALLLGDSALYLCASSLGASAYEQYFGPGTRLTVT.

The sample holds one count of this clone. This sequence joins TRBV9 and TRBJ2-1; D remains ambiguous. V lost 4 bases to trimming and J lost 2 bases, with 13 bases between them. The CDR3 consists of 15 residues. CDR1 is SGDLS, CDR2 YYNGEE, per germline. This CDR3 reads CASSPRPITYNEQFF. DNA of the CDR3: TGTGCCAGCAGCCCCAGACCGATAACCTACAATGAGCAGTTCTTC.

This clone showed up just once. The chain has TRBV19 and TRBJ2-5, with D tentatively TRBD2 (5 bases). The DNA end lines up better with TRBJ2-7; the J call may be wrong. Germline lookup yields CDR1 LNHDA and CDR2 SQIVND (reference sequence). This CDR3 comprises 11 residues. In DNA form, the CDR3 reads TGTGCCAGTAGTCGGGGTTACGAGCAGTACTTC. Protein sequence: CASSRGYEQYF.

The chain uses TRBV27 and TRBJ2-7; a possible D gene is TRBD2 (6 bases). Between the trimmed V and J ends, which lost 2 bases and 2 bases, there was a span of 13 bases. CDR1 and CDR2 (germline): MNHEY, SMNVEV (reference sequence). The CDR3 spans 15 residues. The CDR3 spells CASSLRASETYEQYF. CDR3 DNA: TGTGCCAGCAGTTTAAGGGCTAGCGAGACCTACGAGCAGTACTTC.

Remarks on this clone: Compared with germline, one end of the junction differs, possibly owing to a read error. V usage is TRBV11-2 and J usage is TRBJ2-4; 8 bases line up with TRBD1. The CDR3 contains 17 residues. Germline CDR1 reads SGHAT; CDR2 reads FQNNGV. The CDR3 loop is CASSLGYAGQEGNIQHF. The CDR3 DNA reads TGTGCCAGCAGCTTAGGTTATGCGGGACAGGAGGGAAACATTCAGCACTTC.

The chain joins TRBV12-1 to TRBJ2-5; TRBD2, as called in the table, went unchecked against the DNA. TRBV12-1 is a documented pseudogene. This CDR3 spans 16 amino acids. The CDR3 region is CASSARSGGGVETQYF. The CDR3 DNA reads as TGTGCCAGCAGCGCCCGTAGCGGGGGGGGCGTTGAGACCCAGTACTTC.

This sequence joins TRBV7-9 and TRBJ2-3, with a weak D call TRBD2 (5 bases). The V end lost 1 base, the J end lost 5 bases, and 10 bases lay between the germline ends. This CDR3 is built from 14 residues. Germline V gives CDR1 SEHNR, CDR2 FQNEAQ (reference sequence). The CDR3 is CASSLGIGGDTQYF. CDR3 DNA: TGTGCCAGCAGCTTAGGGATTGGAGGAGATACGCAGTATTTT.

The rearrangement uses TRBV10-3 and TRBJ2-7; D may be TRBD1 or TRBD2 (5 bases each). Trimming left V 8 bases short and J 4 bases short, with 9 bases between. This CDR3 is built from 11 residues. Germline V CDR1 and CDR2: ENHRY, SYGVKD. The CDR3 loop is CAIRDGYEQYF. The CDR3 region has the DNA TGTGCCATCCGGGACGGATACGAGCAGTACTTC.

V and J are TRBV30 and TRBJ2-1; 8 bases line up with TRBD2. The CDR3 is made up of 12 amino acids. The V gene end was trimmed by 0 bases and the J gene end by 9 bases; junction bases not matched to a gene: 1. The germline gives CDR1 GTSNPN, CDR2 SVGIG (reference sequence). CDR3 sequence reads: CAWSVTSGEQFF. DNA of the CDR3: TGTGCCTGGAGTGTAACTAGCGGTGAGCAGTTCTTC.

CDR3 residues: CASSLDRTYSNQPQHF. Here the CDR3 DNA reads TGTGCCAGCAGCTTAGATCGGACATATAGCAATCAGCCCCAGCATTTT. J is TRBJ1-5 and V is TRBV11-3, with D perhaps TRBD1 (5 bases). V lost 0 bases, J lost 0 bases, and 9 bases lay in between. The CDR3 sequence is 16 residues long. CDR1 is SGHNT, CDR2 YENEEA, per germline. The full variable domain, completed using reference TRBV11-3 and TRBJ1-5, is EAGVVQSPRYKIIEKKQPVAFWCNPISGHNTLYWYLQNLGQGPELLIRYENEEAVDDSQLPKDRFSAERLKGVDSTLKIQPAELGDSAVYLCASSLDRTYSNQPQHFGDGTRLSIL.

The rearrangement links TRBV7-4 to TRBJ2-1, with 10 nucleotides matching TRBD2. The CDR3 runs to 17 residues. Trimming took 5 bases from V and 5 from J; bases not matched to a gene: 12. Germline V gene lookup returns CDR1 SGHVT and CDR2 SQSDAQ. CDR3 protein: CASSTIERLAGHNEQFF. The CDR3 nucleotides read TGTGCCAGCAGCACCATCGAGAGACTAGCGGGTCACAATGAGCAGTTCTTC.

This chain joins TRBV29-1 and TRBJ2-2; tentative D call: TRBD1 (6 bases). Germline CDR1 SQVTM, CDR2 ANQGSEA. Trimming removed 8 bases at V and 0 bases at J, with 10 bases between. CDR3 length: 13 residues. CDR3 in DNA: TGCAGCCATGGGACAACGAACACCGGGGAGCTGTTTTTT. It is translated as CSHGTTNTGELFF.

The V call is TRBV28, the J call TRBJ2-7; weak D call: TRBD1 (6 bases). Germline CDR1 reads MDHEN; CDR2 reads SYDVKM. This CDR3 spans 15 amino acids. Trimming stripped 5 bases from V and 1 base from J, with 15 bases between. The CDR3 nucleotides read TGTGCCAGCAGTCCCCCCCGGCAGGGGTCCTACGAGCAGTACTTC. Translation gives CASSPPRQGSYEQYF.

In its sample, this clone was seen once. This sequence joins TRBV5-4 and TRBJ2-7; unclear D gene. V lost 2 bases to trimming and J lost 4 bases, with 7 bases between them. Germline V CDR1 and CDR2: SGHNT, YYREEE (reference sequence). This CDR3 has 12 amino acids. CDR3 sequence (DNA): TGTGCCAGCAGCTTTGCTGATTACGAGCAGTACTTC. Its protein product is CASSFADYEQYF.

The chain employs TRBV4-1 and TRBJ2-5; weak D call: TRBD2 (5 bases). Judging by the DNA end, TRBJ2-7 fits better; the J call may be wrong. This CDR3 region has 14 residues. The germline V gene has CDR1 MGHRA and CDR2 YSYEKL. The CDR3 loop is CASSPLVRSYEQYF. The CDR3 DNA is TGCGCCAGCAGCCCACTAGTTCGGTCCTACGAGCAGTACTTC.

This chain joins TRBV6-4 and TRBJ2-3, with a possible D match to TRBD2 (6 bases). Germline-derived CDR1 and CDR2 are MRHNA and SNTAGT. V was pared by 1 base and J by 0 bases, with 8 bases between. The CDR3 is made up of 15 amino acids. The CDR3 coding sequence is TGTGCCAGCAGTGACTTTGGGACTAGCACAGATACGCAGTATTTT. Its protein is CASSDFGTSTDTQYF.

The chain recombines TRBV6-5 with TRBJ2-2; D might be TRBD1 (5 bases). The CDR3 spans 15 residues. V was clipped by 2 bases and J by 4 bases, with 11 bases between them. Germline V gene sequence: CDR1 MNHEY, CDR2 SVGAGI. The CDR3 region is CASSYLQQGTGELFF. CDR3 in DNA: TGTGCCAGCAGTTACCTCCAGCAGGGCACCGGGGAGCTGTTTTTT.

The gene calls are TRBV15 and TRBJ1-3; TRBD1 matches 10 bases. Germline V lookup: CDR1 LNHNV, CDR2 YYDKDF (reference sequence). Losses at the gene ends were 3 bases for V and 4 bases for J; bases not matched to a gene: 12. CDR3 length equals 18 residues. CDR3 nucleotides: TGTGCCACCAGCAGTGTCTTTGTTAGGACAGGGGGAGGAAACACCATATATTTT. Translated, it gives CATSSVFVRTGGGNTIYF. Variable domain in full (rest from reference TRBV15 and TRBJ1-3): DAMVIQNPRYQVTQFGKPVTLSCSQTLNHNVMYWYQQKSSQAPKLLFHYYDKDFNNEADTPDNFQSRRPNTSFCFLDIRSPGLGDTAMYLCATSSVFVRTGGGNTIYFGEGSWLTVV.

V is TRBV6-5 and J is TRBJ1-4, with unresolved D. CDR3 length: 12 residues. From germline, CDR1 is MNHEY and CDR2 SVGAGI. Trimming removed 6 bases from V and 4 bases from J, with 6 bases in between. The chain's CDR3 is CASRKVNEKLFF. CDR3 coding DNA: TGTGCCAGCAGGAAAGTTAATGAAAAACTGTTTTTT.

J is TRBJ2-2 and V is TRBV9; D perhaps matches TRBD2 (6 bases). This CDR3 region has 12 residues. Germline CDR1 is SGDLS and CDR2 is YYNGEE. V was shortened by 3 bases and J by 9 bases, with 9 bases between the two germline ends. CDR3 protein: CASSATSWELFF. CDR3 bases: TGTGCCAGCAGCGCGACTAGTTGGGAGCTGTTTTTT. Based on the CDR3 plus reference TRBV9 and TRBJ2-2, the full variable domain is DSGVTQTPKHLITATGQRVTLRCSPRSGDLSVYWYQQSLDQGLQFLIQYYNGEERAKGNILERFSAQQFPDLHSELNLSSLELGDSALYFCASSATSWELFFGEGSRLTVL.

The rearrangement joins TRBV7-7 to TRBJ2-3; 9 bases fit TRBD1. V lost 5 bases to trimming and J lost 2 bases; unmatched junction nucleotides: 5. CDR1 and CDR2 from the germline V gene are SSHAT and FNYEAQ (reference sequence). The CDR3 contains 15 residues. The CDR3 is CASSRGQGNTDTQYF. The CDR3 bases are TGTGCCAGCAGCCGAGGACAGGGGAACACAGATACGCAGTATTTT.

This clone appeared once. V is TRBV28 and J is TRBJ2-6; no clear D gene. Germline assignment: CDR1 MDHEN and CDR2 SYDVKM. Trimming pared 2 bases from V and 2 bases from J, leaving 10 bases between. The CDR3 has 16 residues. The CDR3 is CASSLAGIAGANVLTF. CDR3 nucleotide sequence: TGTGCCAGCAGTTTAGCAGGTATCGCTGGGGCCAACGTCCTGACTTTC. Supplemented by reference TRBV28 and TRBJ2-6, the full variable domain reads DVKVTQSSRYLVKRTGEKVFLECVQDMDHENMFWYRQDPGLGLRLIYFSYDVKMKEKGDIPEGYSVSREKKERFSLILESASTNQTSMYLCASSLAGIAGANVLTFGAGSRLTVL.